This T cell receptor (beta chain) was sequenced in a study of T cell responses to AZD1222 COVID-19 vaccine (dated by TCRdb to about 2021). In terms of the full investigation: TCR sequencing was performed for 230 to 250 trial participants, of whom approximately 200 were given two doses of AZD1222 and some 26 were given two doses of MenACWY control vaccine. Trial participants were enrolled by age into subgroups of 18-55, 56-69 and 70-plus years, and about 150, 27 and 61 TCR-sequenced participants, respectively, were included in these subgroups. The research as a whole found: Conclusions about previously exposed vaccinees were limited because only six AZD1222 recipients were SARS-CoV-2 seropositive at baseline. After two AZD1222 doses, spike-specific TCR breadth and depth were significantly higher than at day 0 and than in MenACWY recipients. Most participants were white British and females outnumbered males, and the authors suggested that clonal diversity may have been underestimated. The 56-69-year group was small, and its depth increase did not reach significance, likely because of low power. The whole spike protein was spanned by vaccine-associated CD4 TCRs, and dominant responses were seen in regions 160-218 and 743-854. Nearly half of unique spike-specific TCRs reportedly recognized epitopes outside regions mutated in the B.1.351 and B.1.1.7 variants. Because no day 14 peak-response samples were available, the repertoires could be characterized only after the peak T cell response.

The CDR3 regions of human TCRbeta chains were analyzed by immunosequencing. In the source study's methods: Repertoire TCRs were checked for matches against a reference library of SARS-CoV-2-specific TCRs that had been generated using the MIRA antigen-specificity platform. Breadth was defined as the fraction of unique TCRs that were SARS-CoV-2-associated, and depth was defined as the fraction of total T cells that were SARS-CoV-2-associated. Using the MIRA data, each spike-specific TCR was mapped to the spike region that the TCR reacts to and placed in a CD4 or CD8 class. Log10-transformed breadth and depth values were compared by one-way ANOVA with Sidak's multiple comparisons tests. The immuneACCESS repertoire file appears here via TCRdb, limited to in-frame rearrangements. These files lack a portion of the clones; in checked studies, under half of the deficit traces to unresolved V genes, and the cause of the others is not known. V and J calls and clone size are given by that table; D and trimming were obtained from the DNA. This sample has approximately 150,000 clones in its table, and more than 80% of those were observed once. The leading ten clones occupy roughly 3.2% of the sample.

The sample's time point label is to be understood as: about 28 days (+/-7) after the second vaccine dose. AZD1222 recipients with second doses at about 4 weeks or about 12 weeks were pooled, because spike-specific TCR depth and breadth did not differ between schedules. The vaccinee samples were drawn from two UK trials, COV001 and COV002, one of which was a single-blind randomized controlled phase 2/3 trial testing AZD1222 (ChAdOx1 nCoV-19) in healthy adults. For TCRbeta chain sequencing, PBMC samples were collected from trial participants at day 0 and at day 28 after the second dose. Comment on this clone: It lacks a known antigen. Base qualities are missing; no much larger clone stands one base away.

The germline V gene specifies SNHLY as CDR1 and FYNNEI as CDR2. The CDR3 goes from the cysteine to the phenylalanine over 16 residues. The CDR3 DNA has 48 bases and is translated from base 1. Relative to germline, V is 4 bases shorter and J is 4 bases shorter, with 17 bases between their ends. This receptor was obtained from an adult who received the AZD1222 COVID-19 vaccine. The sequence links TRBV2 to TRBJ1-3; the D segment cannot be called with confidence. This material consisted of peripheral blood, taken 28 days after the second AZD1222 dose. CDR3 sequence: CASSVGQTGRGNTIYF. The DNA reads TGTGCCAGCAGTGTCGGGCAGACGGGAAGGGGAAACACCATATATTTT.